The 18 T cell receptor beta chains below come from one sample, sequenced in a study of blood T cell repertoires in COVID-19. TCRdb keeps only in-frame clones here, not all; method: immunoSEQ multiplex PCR. The sample includes about 170,000 clones, 80% to 95% of them seen just once. Sequenced input: peripheral blood. Receptor source: a man aged 30-40 years with COVID-19, enrolled during active disease.

The chain combines TRBV24-1 with TRBJ1-3; 8 nucleotides agree with TRBD1. V shed 0 bases, J shed 0 bases, and the junction held 21 bases outside the gene matches. The CDR3 is 23 amino acids. Germline V CDR1 and CDR2: KGHDR, SFDVKD. The CDR3 loop is CATSDLHFCAGTGLDSSGNTIYF. The CDR3 DNA is TGTGCCACCAGTGATTTGCATTTCTGTGCCGGGACAGGCTTAGATAGCTCTGGAAACACCATATATTTT.

This clone has just one count. J is TRBJ2-3 and V is TRBV5-6, with a tentative D call TRBD1 (5 bases). The germline CDR1 and CDR2 sequences are SGHDT and YYEEEE. With 5 bases removed from V and 6 bases from J, the gap between germline ends came to 19 bases. The length of the CDR3 is 15 residues. In DNA form, the CDR3 reads TGTGCCAGCAGTCGACGACAGCTGACGGCGGATACGCAGTATTTT. This codes for CASSRRQLTADTQYF.

The V gene is TRBV7-9, the J gene TRBJ1-3; no firm D call. The germline V and J ends were trimmed by 5 bases and 1 base, with 12 bases remaining between them. Germline V gives CDR1 SEHNR, CDR2 FQNEAQ (reference sequence). The CDR3 covers 15 residues. The CDR3: CASSPRLLSGNTIYF. CDR3 in DNA: TGTGCCAGCAGCCCCAGGCTACTGTCTGGAAACACCATATATTTT.

This chain connects TRBV15 to TRBJ2-2; D is possibly TRBD1 (6 bases). Germline V gene data show CDR1 as LNHNV and CDR2 as YYDKDF (reference sequence). CDR3 length equals 15 residues. V was clipped by 9 bases and J by 2 bases, with 16 bases between them. Here the CDR3 DNA reads TGTGCCACTAAGTACCGGGACAAAAACACCGGGGAGCTGTTTTTT. It specifies CATKYRDKNTGELFF.

The chain combines TRBV9 with TRBJ1-1; TRBD1 matches at 7 bases. V was pared by 0 bases and J by 0 bases, with 5 bases of the junction left unmatched. From germline, CDR1 is SGDLS and CDR2 YYNGEE. There are 16 residues in the CDR3. The CDR3 is CASSVGPTGVNTEAFF. The CDR3 DNA reads as TGTGCCAGCAGCGTAGGTCCCACAGGGGTGAACACTGAAGCTTTCTTT.

The chain uses TRBV5-1 and TRBJ1-1; TRBD1 aligns across 11 bases. The CDR3 totals 15 residues. The germline V gene has CDR1 SGHRS and CDR2 YFSETQ. The ends lost 4 bases at V and 4 bases at J; junction bases unmatched: 6. The CDR3 DNA reads TGCGCCAGCAGCCGCACCGGGACAGGGGGCACTGAAGCTTTCTTT. This encodes CASSRTGTGGTEAFF.

The rearrangement joins TRBV7-6 to TRBJ1-4; perhaps TRBD1 as D (6 bases). This CDR3 comprises 15 residues. Germline V gene lookup returns CDR1 SGHVS and CDR2 FNYEAQ. Between the trimmed V and J ends, which lost 5 bases and 6 bases, there was a span of 16 bases. CDR3 in amino acids: CASSDTGFPYEKLFF. The CDR3 DNA sequence: TGTGCCAGCAGCGATACAGGGTTTCCTTATGAAAAACTGTTTTTT.

This chain joins TRBV5-1 and TRBJ2-1; TRBD1 matches 8 bases. The CDR3 runs to 14 residues. CDR1 SGHRS and CDR2 YFSETQ come from the germline V gene. V dropped 2 bases and J dropped 4; count of bases not matched to a gene: 2. Written as DNA, the CDR3 is TGCGCCAGCAGCTTCCGGGACAGGTACAATGAGCAGTTCTTC. Translated: CASSFRDRYNEQFF.

The chain has TRBV9 and TRBJ2-1; 12 nucleotides agree with TRBD2. Germline CDR1 and CDR2: SGDLS and YYNGEE. This CDR3 contains 15 residues. With 2 bases clipped from V and 8 bases from J, the junction kept 5 bases outside the gene matches. The CDR3 loop reads CASSVTSGRGDEQFF. Here the CDR3 DNA reads TGTGCCAGCAGCGTGACTAGCGGGAGAGGAGATGAGCAGTTCTTC.

The CDR3 DNA follows: TGTGCCATCAGTGGGACAGGGGGTTTTAACTATGGCTACACCTTC. Translation gives CAISGTGGFNYGYTF. This rearrangement joins TRBV10-3 to TRBJ1-2; 10 nucleotides agree with TRBD1. This CDR3 is built from 15 residues. Germline V gene sequence: CDR1 ENHRY, CDR2 SYGVKD. J gave up 1 base and V 4 bases, and 3 bases lay outside the gene matches.

The CDR3 region is CAWSVHGLNYGYTF. DNA of the CDR3: TGTGCCTGGAGTGTACATGGGCTTAACTATGGCTACACCTTC. V gene TRBV30 combines with J gene TRBJ1-2; D is uncertain. With 0 bases removed from V and 1 base from J, the gap between germline ends came to 9 bases. This CDR3 region has 14 residues. Germline V gene lookup returns CDR1 GTSNPN and CDR2 SVGIG (reference sequence). The full variable domain, with the rest looked up from reference TRBV30 and TRBJ1-2, is SQTIHQWPATLVQPVGSPLSLECTVEGTSNPNLYWYRQAAGRGLQLLFYSVGIGQISSEVPQNLSASRPQDRQFILSSKKLLLSDSGFYLCAWSVHGLNYGYTFGSGTRLTVV.

The V and J genes are TRBV30 and TRBJ1-3; D is unresolved. The CDR3 extends over 14 amino acids. The V end lost 4 bases, the J end lost 0 bases, and 10 bases lay between the germline ends. CDR1 is GTSNPN and CDR2 is SVGIG in the germline V gene (reference sequence). CDR3 sequence (DNA): TGTGCCTGGAAGCGGTGGACCTCTGGAAACACCATATATTTT. It codes for CAWKRWTSGNTIYF.

V usage is TRBV5-5 and J usage is TRBJ1-4, with TRBD1 matching over 9 bases. This CDR3 region has 16 residues. CDR1 and CDR2 from the germline V gene are SGHKS and YYEKEE (reference sequence). V lost 3 bases to trimming and J lost 7 bases; unmatched junction nucleotides: 10. In DNA form, the CDR3 reads TGTGCCAGCAGCTATTTCGCGGGACAGGGCGGTGAAAAACTGTTTTTT. It specifies CASSYFAGQGGEKLFF.

This chain connects TRBV7-2 to TRBJ1-2, with 8 bases lining up with TRBD1. V gave up 3 bases and J gave up 2 bases; unmatched junction bases: 2. Per the germline V gene, CDR1 is SGHTA and CDR2 is FQGNSA. This CDR3 comprises 14 residues. CDR3 loop: CASSLWDRNYGYTF. The CDR3 DNA reads as TGTGCCAGCAGCTTGTGGGACAGGAACTATGGCTACACCTTC.

V and J are TRBV11-2 and TRBJ2-3, with 8 bases lining up with TRBD1. Trimming cost V 4 bases and J 5 bases; bases outside gene matches: 11. Per the germline V gene, CDR1 is SGHAT and CDR2 is FQNNGV. CDR3 length equals 16 residues. In DNA, the CDR3 is TGTGCCAGCAGCTCCTTCCCCAGGGGGCCCGGAGATACGCAGTATTTT. It specifies CASSSFPRGPGDTQYF.

The chain links TRBV27 to TRBJ2-2; 8 bases are shared with TRBD2. V dropped 6 bases and J dropped 6; count of bases not matched to a gene: 9. CDR1 is MNHEY and CDR2 is SMNVEV in the germline V gene (reference sequence). This CDR3 comprises 15 residues. CDR3 sequence: CASRFVGGASGELFF. The CDR3, as DNA: TGTGCCAGCAGATTCGTCGGGGGGGCTTCCGGGGAGCTGTTTTTT.

This chain links TRBV5-1 with TRBJ2-1; D might be TRBD2 (5 bases). CDR1 is SGHRS and CDR2 is YFSETQ in the germline V gene. The germline V and J ends were trimmed by 0 bases and 5 bases, with 12 bases remaining between them. The length of the CDR3 is 15 residues. The CDR3 reads CASSLGGSVDNEQFF. CDR3 bases: TGCGCCAGCAGCTTGGGGGGTAGCGTCGACAATGAGCAGTTCTTC.

CDR3 DNA: TGTGCCTGGAGAGGTAGGGGGACCGGAGAGACCCAGTACTTC. As protein: CAWRGRGTGETQYF. This chain uses TRBV30 with TRBJ2-5, with D possibly being TRBD1 (6 bases). CDR3 size: 14 residues. With 3 bases removed from V and 4 bases from J, the gap between germline ends came to 15 bases. CDR1 and CDR2 from the germline V gene are GTSNPN and SVGIG (reference sequence).